This T cell receptor beta chain was profiled in a study of blood T cells in healthy people across ages. A second PCR of about 6 to 12 cycles used a sample-barcoded 5' primer and a J-beta primer mix. A template-switch adaptor that had 12 random nucleotides put a tag on each cDNA molecule. TCRdb re-called the 5' RACE reads through MiXCR, storing one row per CDR3 protein. The table includes under 1,100,000 distinct CDR3 sequences, roughly 24% detected once. Staff drew approximately 9.7 milliliters of peripheral blood from each donor. The sample was also linked to a second study, of T cells of mothers and their children. That paper adds: Normalized overlap was always slightly, never significantly, higher in related than unrelated mother-child pairs.

This receptor was identified in a girl aged 2 to 10 in good health. The material sequenced was blood.

In nucleotides, the CDR3 is TGTGCCAGCAGTGAAGTAGCGGGGCAAGAGACCCAGTACTTC. It specifies CASSEVAGQETQYF. This rearrangement joins TRBV12-3 or TRBV12-4 to TRBJ2-5, with TRBD2 matching over 8 bases. Unmatched junction bases numbered 4, after V lost 5 bases and J lost 2 bases. The CDR3 totals 14 residues.